One and the same sample provided the 22 T cell receptor beta chains below, sequenced in a study of control samples from healthy donors and cancer patients (dated by TCRdb to 2018 to 2020). The method behind the library was the immunoSEQ multiplex PCR assay. Held by TCRdb, this immuneACCESS table contains in-frame sequences only and omits some clones. Under half of the omission traces to an unresolved V gene where checked; the cause of the rest is unknown. For this sample the table gives 90,000 to 100,000 clones, of which over 60% were detected only once. Roughly a tenth of the sample is in the top ten clones. Sequencing was performed on blood. The receptors come from a woman under 40 in good health.

The J gene is TRBJ2-1, the V gene TRBV5-1; TRBD2 matches 11 bases. The CDR3 sequence is 15 residues long. Looked up from germline, CDR1 is SGHRS and CDR2 is YFSETQ. V gave up 1 base and J gave up 7 bases; unmatched junction bases: 4. The chain's CDR3 is CASSLTSGGLNEQFF. The CDR3, as DNA: TGCGCCAGCAGCTTGACTAGCGGGGGTTTGAATGAGCAGTTCTTC. Together with reference TRBV5-1 and TRBJ2-1, the CDR3 gives the full variable domain: KAGVTQTPRYLIKTRGQQVTLSCSPISGHRSVSWYQQTPGQGLQFLFEYFSETQRNKGNFPGRFSGRQFSNSRSEMNVSTLELGDSALYLCASSLTSGGLNEQFFGPGTRLTVL.

This clone was seen a single time. This rearrangement joins TRBV5-4 to TRBJ2-1, with D perhaps matching TRBD1 (5 bases). This CDR3 region has 18 residues. In germline, CDR1 is SGHNT, CDR2 YYREEE (reference sequence). Trimming cost V 4 bases and J 2 bases, with 22 bases left between them. Here the CDR3 DNA reads TGTGCCAGCAGCCCTACCGGACAAACCCCTAGAGCCTACAATGAGCAGTTCTTC. This sequence encodes CASSPTGQTPRAYNEQFF. Based on the CDR3 plus reference TRBV5-4 and TRBJ2-1, the full variable domain is ETGVTQSPTHLIKTRGQQVTLRCSSQSGHNTVSWYQQALGQGPQFIFQYYREEENGRGNFPPRFSGLQFPNYSSELNVNALELDDSALYLCASSPTGQTPRAYNEQFFGPGTRLTVL.

The chain couples TRBV19 to TRBJ2-4; 7 bases map to TRBD1. Germline V gives CDR1 LNHDA, CDR2 SQIVND (reference sequence). V dropped 0 bases and J dropped 2; count of bases not matched to a gene: 4. This CDR3 has 16 amino acids. CDR3 in amino acids: CASSIETGVSKNIQYF. CDR3 coding DNA: TGTGCCAGTAGTATAGAAACAGGGGTTTCCAAAAACATTCAGTACTTC.

The chain employs TRBV6-2 or TRBV6-3 and TRBJ1-6; D is possibly TRBD1 (5 bases). Looked up from germline, CDR1 is MNHEY and CDR2 is SVGEGT. Trimming pared 4 bases from V and 7 bases from J, leaving 11 bases between. The CDR3 is 14 amino acids. The CDR3 nucleotides read TGTGCCAGCAGTTGGAGCGGGGGAAATTCACCCCTCCACTTT. Encoded protein: CASSWSGGNSPLHF.

The chain recombines TRBV11-3 with TRBJ2-7; D not resolved. CDR3 length equals 13 residues. V was shortened by 4 bases and J by 1 base, with 8 bases between the two germline ends. From germline, CDR1 is SGHNT and CDR2 YENEEA. In nucleotides, the CDR3 is TGTGCCAGCAGCTCAACCCGATCCTACGAGCAGTACTTC. It is translated as CASSSTRSYEQYF. Together with reference TRBV11-3 and TRBJ2-7, the CDR3 gives the full variable domain: EAGVVQSPRYKIIEKKQPVAFWCNPISGHNTLYWYLQNLGQGPELLIRYENEEAVDDSQLPKDRFSAERLKGVDSTLKIQPAELGDSAVYLCASSSTRSYEQYFGPGTRLTVT.

V is TRBV5-1 and J is TRBJ1-1; weak D call: TRBD1 (5 bases). Germline V lookup: CDR1 SGHRS, CDR2 YFSETQ. V gave up 4 bases and J gave up 7 bases, with 17 bases separating them. This CDR3 contains 14 residues. The CDR3 sequence: CASSGGRKAGEAFF. CDR3 DNA sequence: TGCGCCAGCAGCGGGGGACGGAAAGCAGGTGAAGCTTTCTTT.

CDR3 residues: CASSVEQGSGNTIYF. The CDR3 DNA reads TGTGCCAGCAGCGTCGAACAGGGTTCTGGAAACACCATATATTTT. The chain joins TRBV9 to TRBJ1-3, with D perhaps TRBD1 (6 bases). CDR3 length equals 15 residues. The germline gives CDR1 SGDLS, CDR2 YYNGEE. V lost 2 bases to trimming and J lost 1 base, with 10 bases between them.

This chain joins TRBV7-3 and TRBJ1-2; 10 bases map to TRBD1. V dropped 4 bases and J dropped 7; count of bases not matched to a gene: 6. CDR1 is SGHTA and CDR2 is FQGTGA in the germline V gene. The CDR3 length is 14 residues. As DNA, the CDR3 is TGTGCCAGCAGCTACGGGGACAGGGGAGGTGGCTACACCTTC. Residues: CASSYGDRGGGYTF.

This rearrangement joins TRBV19 to TRBJ2-5; no clear D. V lost 4 bases, J lost 1 base, and 19 bases lay in between. Germline assignment: CDR1 LNHDA and CDR2 SQIVND (reference sequence). The length of the CDR3 is 17 residues. In nucleotides, the CDR3 is TGTGCCAGTAGTACCCGAGAGCCGGCGGCAGGCCAAGAGACCCAGTACTTC. This encodes CASSTREPAAGQETQYF.

The rearrangement joins TRBV6-6 to TRBJ2-7; D is unclear. This CDR3 has 13 residues. Germline loops: CDR1 MNHNY, CDR2 SVGAGI (reference sequence). V lost 7 bases and J lost 2, with 12 bases in between. The CDR3 sequence: CASNPVAAYEQYF. CDR3 nucleotides: TGTGCCAGCAACCCGGTGGCAGCCTACGAGCAGTACTTC.

The chain employs TRBV7-2 and TRBJ2-7; D may be TRBD2 (6 bases). With 5 bases removed from V and 0 bases from J, the gap between germline ends came to 17 bases. This CDR3 has 16 residues. In germline, CDR1 is SGHTA, CDR2 FQGNSA. The CDR3 DNA follows: TGTGCCAGCAGCCAGAGAGCGGGTTATAGCTCCTACGAGCAGTACTTC. It codes for CASSQRAGYSSYEQYF. Using reference TRBV7-2 and TRBJ2-7 for the parts outside the CDR3, the full variable domain is GAGVSQSPSNKVTEKGKDVELRCDPISGHTALYWYRQSLGQGLEFLIYFQGNSAPDKSGLPSDRFSAERTGGSVSTLTIQRTQQEDSAVYLCASSQRAGYSSYEQYFGPGTRLTVT.

This clone showed up just once. The rearrangement uses TRBV7-2 and TRBJ2-1; 10 nucleotides align to TRBD1. J gave up 7 bases and V 5 bases, and 5 bases lay outside the gene matches. This CDR3 is built from 14 residues. Germline loops: CDR1 SGHTA, CDR2 FQGNSA. The CDR3 sequence is CASSPDRGRNEQFF. DNA for the CDR3: TGTGCCAGCAGCCCTGACAGGGGGCGAAATGAGCAGTTCTTC. The full variable domain, rest sourced from reference TRBV7-2 and TRBJ2-1, is GAGVSQSPSNKVTEKGKDVELRCDPISGHTALYWYRQSLGQGLEFLIYFQGNSAPDKSGLPSDRFSAERTGGSVSTLTIQRTQQEDSAVYLCASSPDRGRNEQFFGPGTRLTVL.

This sequence joins TRBV2 and TRBJ2-7, with 11 bases fitting TRBD1. Per the germline V gene, CDR1 is SNHLY and CDR2 is FYNNEI. The CDR3 extends over 16 amino acids. With 7 bases clipped from V and 3 bases from J, the junction kept 11 bases outside the gene matches. CDR3 nucleotides: TGTGCCAGCAACGCAGGACAGGGGGCGGGAAACTACGAGCAGTACTTC. It is translated as CASNAGQGAGNYEQYF.

The gene calls are TRBV5-6 and TRBJ2-5; TRBD2 is a possible D gene (6 bases). V lost 4 bases to trimming and J lost 2 bases, with 18 bases between them. Germline V lookup: CDR1 SGHDT, CDR2 YYEEEE. The CDR3 runs 16 residues. This CDR3 is CASSGNVGGAQETQYF. CDR3 nucleotides: TGTGCCAGCAGCGGGAACGTAGGCGGGGCTCAAGAGACCCAGTACTTC.

The table lists this clone with a few counts. V usage is TRBV30 and J usage is TRBJ1-1, with a possible D match to TRBD1 (6 bases). Germline-derived CDR1 and CDR2 are GTSNPN and SVGIG (reference sequence). Trimming shortened V by 0 bases and J by 3 bases, and 14 bases separated the two germline ends. The CDR3 runs 15 residues. The CDR3 nucleotides are TGTGCCTGGAGTGTATGGGGGGGCAGTTACACTGAAGCTTTCTTT. As protein: CAWSVWGGSYTEAFF.

This chain joins TRBV4-2 and TRBJ2-1, with 7 bases lining up with TRBD2. Germline CDR1 is LGHNA and CDR2 is YNFKEQ. Unmatched junction bases numbered 9, after V lost 8 bases and J lost 8 bases. The CDR3 is made up of 13 amino acids. CDR3 amino acids: CASSGEGMDEQFF. The CDR3 nucleotides are TGTGCCAGCTCCGGGGAGGGGATGGATGAGCAGTTCTTC.

This clone occurred once. This sequence joins TRBV5-6 and TRBJ2-1, with D possibly TRBD1 on 5 matching bases. V lost 0 bases, J lost 7 bases, and 11 bases lay in between. Germline CDR1 reads SGHDT; CDR2 reads YYEEEE. The CDR3 length is 14 residues. The CDR3 sequence is CASSLGQGNNEQFF. The DNA for the CDR3 is TGTGCCAGCAGCTTGGGTCAGGGAAATAATGAGCAGTTCTTC.

This clone was seen just once. The V and J genes are TRBV9 and TRBJ1-4; TRBD1 matches 8 bases. The CDR3 runs 15 residues. Germline V gene data show CDR1 as SGDLS and CDR2 as YYNGEE. The V segment lost 4 bases and the J segment 5 bases; nucleotides outside the gene matches: 7. Here the CDR3 reads CASSIRQGPNEKLFF. CDR3 nucleotide sequence: TGTGCCAGCAGCATCCGACAGGGGCCCAATGAAAAACTGTTTTTT.

The genes are TRBV4-3 and TRBJ2-1; 9 bases fit TRBD2. With V trimmed by 0 bases and J by 7 bases, 4 bases remained unmatched. Germline V gene sequence: CDR1 LGHNA, CDR2 YSLEER. The length of the CDR3 is 15 residues. The CDR3 DNA sequence: TGCGCCAGCAGCCAAGATCAGCGGGGGGATAATGAGCAGTTCTTC. This encodes CASSQDQRGDNEQFF.

This chain connects TRBV20-1 to TRBJ2-1; D gene uncertain. Deletions cut 6 bases from V and 7 bases from J, with 7 bases between. This CDR3 comprises 10 residues. Germline CDR1 and CDR2: DFQATT and SNEGSKA (reference sequence). The chain's CDR3 is CSAPLNEQFF. In DNA, the CDR3 is TGCAGTGCCCCGCTAAATGAGCAGTTCTTC.

The rearrangement uses TRBV27 and TRBJ1-6; TRBD1 is a possible D gene (6 bases). CDR1 and CDR2 (germline): MNHEY, SMNVEV (reference sequence). The CDR3 is 15 amino acids. The V end lost 6 bases, the J end lost 5 bases, and 14 bases lay between the germline ends. The CDR3 loop reads CASSIVGHDNSPLHF. Here the CDR3 DNA reads TGTGCCAGCAGCATTGTGGGACACGATAATTCACCCCTCCACTTT.

The chain has TRBV2 and TRBJ1-5, with D possibly matching TRBD1 (6 bases). V dropped 4 bases and J dropped 4 bases, with 8 bases sitting between them. The CDR3 runs 13 residues. Germline CDR1 and CDR2: SNHLY and FYNNEI. This CDR3 is CASSGQGNQPQHF. The CDR3 DNA reads as TGTGCCAGCAGTGGGCAGGGGAATCAGCCCCAGCATTTT.